The rows below give T cell receptor beta chains drawn from one sample of a study of spatial heterogeneity in lung cancer. TCRdb called the 5' RACE reads again in MiXCR, with one record for every CDR3 protein. The table includes 17,000 or so distinct CDR3 sequences, roughly 6.2% detected once. Material: lung tumor tissue, obtained at surgery. The source is a male donor with early-stage non-small cell lung cancer. Both conserved end residues are part of each CDR3. A D gene is named only where the DNA matches it firmly. The size field is filled for only some rows; it gives once, few, many or a size class.

TRBV5-1,many,NA,TRBJ1-1,CASSLEGMNTEAFF,TGCGCCAGCAGCTTGGAGGGGATGAACACTGAAGCTTTCTTT
TRBV29-1,many,NA,TRBJ1-1,CSVEPRQNTEAFF,TGCAGCGTTGAGCCCCGACAGAACACTGAAGCTTTCTTT
TRBV2,many,NA,TRBJ2-5,CAGAQGIQETQYF,TGTGCCGGCGCCCAGGGAATTCAAGAGACCCAGTACTTC
TRBV7-2,many,NA,TRBJ2-5,CASSFWQGLQETQYF,TGTGCCAGCAGCTTCTGGCAGGGGCTCCAAGAGACCCAGTACTTC
TRBV4-2,many,NA,TRBJ1-6,CASSQALGQINSPLHF,TGTGCCAGCAGCCAAGCCTTGGGACAAATCAATTCACCCCTCCACTTT
TRBV20-1,medium-sized,TRBD1,TRBJ1-2,CSARDLQGQADYGYTF,TGCAGTGCTAGAGACCTCCAGGGACAGGCGGACTATGGCTACACCTTC
TRBV2,many,NA,TRBJ2-7,CASSDSTGAGEQYF,TGTGCCAGCAGTGATTCCACAGGGGCGGGGGAGCAGTACTTC
TRBV3-1,many,NA,TRBJ2-1,CASSQDLGIRSHEQFF,TGTGCCAGCAGCCAAGATCTCGGAATTCGTAGCCATGAGCAGTTCTTC
TRBV7-8,many,TRBD2,TRBJ2-1,CASSRLAGGRDEQFF,TGTGCCAGCAGCAGACTAGCGGGGGGCAGGGATGAGCAGTTCTTC
TRBV29-1,few,NA,TRBJ1-1,CSVGGLSTEAFF,TGCAGCGTGGGTGGGCTGAGTACTGAAGCTTTCTTT
TRBV7-9,many,NA,TRBJ2-2,CASSPRQGGNTGELFF,TGTGCCAGCAGCCCCCGGCAGGGAGGGAACACCGGGGAGCTGTTTTTT
TRBV19,medium-sized,NA,TRBJ1-4,CASKSTPRKNEKLFF,TGTGCCAGTAAGAGTACGCCGAGGAAGAATGAAAAACTGTTTTTT
TRBV29-1,many,NA,TRBJ1-1,CSVGGPMNTEAFF,TGCAGCGTCGGGGGACCCATGAACACTGAAGCTTTCTTT
TRBV14,many,NA,TRBJ1-5,CASSQAGQNSNQPQHF,TGTGCCAGCAGCCAAGCCGGGCAAAATAGCAATCAGCCCCAGCATTTT
TRBV4-1,medium-sized,NA,TRBJ2-5,CASSQEGETQYF,TGCGCCAGCAGCCAAGAAGGCGAGACCCAGTACTTC
TRBV28,many,TRBD2,TRBJ2-7,CASSFLAGASYEQYF,TGTGCCAGCAGTTTTCTAGCGGGAGCTTCCTACGAGCAGTACTTC
TRBV29-1,many,NA,TRBJ2-2,CSVRPQGGELFF,TGCAGCGTGCGACCACAGGGAGGGGAGCTGTTTTTT
TRBV5-4,many,NA,TRBJ2-5,CASSLEETQYF,TGTGCCAGCAGCTTGGAGGAGACCCAGTACTTC
TRBV4-3,many,NA,TRBJ1-6,CASSLGGTERSPLHF,TGCGCCAGCAGCCTTGGGGGTACAGAGCGTTCACCCCTCCACTTT
TRBV6-5,NA,NA,TRBJ2-3,CASSLDWTSTDTQYF,TGTGCCAGCAGCCTAGACTGGACTTCCACAGATACGCAGTATTTT
TRBV28,many,TRBD2,TRBJ2-7,CASSLGTRDYEQYF,TGTGCCAGCAGTTTAGGGACTAGGGACTACGAGCAGTACTTC
TRBV4-1,NA,NA,TRBJ1-1,CASSQERSFSGRGTEAFF,TGCGCCAGCAGCCAAGAAAGAAGCTTTAGCGGCCGCGGGACTGAAGCTTTCTTT
TRBV6-2/TRBV6-3,NA,TRBD1,TRBJ2-7,CASSPGTGAEEQYF,TGTGCCAGCAGCCCCGGGACAGGGGCGGAAGAGCAGTACTTC
TRBV11-2,many,TRBD2,TRBJ2-3,CASGPSGGRRDTQYF,TGTGCCAGCGGCCCTAGCGGGGGGCGAAGGGATACGCAGTATTTT
TRBV28,many,NA,TRBJ2-1,CASNRAVAGNEQFF,TGTGCCAGCAACAGGGCGGTGGCCGGCAATGAGCAGTTCTTC
TRBV28,many,TRBD1,TRBJ2-7,CASSLPGQGLSHAYF,TGTGCCAGCAGTTTACCCGGACAGGGGTTATCGCACGCCTACTTC
TRBV9,many,TRBD2,TRBJ2-1,CASSVGLAGAYNEQFF,TGTGCCAGCAGCGTAGGCCTAGCGGGGGCCTACAATGAGCAGTTCTTC
TRBV9,many,TRBD2,TRBJ2-2,CASSVGLAGLTGELFF,TGTGCCAGCAGCGTAGGTCTAGCGGGACTCACCGGGGAGCTGTTTTTT
TRBV6-2/TRBV6-3,many,NA,TRBJ1-2,CASSYSESSLYGYTF,TGTGCCAGCAGTTACTCTGAGAGCAGTCTCTATGGCTACACCTTC
TRBV11-2,many,NA,TRBJ2-5,CASSPRRGWTGETQYF,TGTGCCAGCAGCCCTAGGCGGGGATGGACGGGAGAGACCCAGTACTTC
TRBV5-1,many,TRBD1,TRBJ2-5,CASSLAGTGDRETQYF,TGCGCCAGCAGCTTGGCCGGGACAGGGGATAGGGAGACCCAGTACTTC
TRBV19,many,TRBD1,TRBJ2-7,CASSPIQGPVDEQYF,TGTGCCAGTAGTCCTATACAGGGGCCTGTCGACGAGCAGTACTTC
TRBV20-1,many,NA,TRBJ1-2,CSARTSGVNYGYTF,TGCAGTGCTAGAACCTCCGGGGTCAACTATGGCTACACCTTC
TRBV27,many,NA,TRBJ1-3,CASKSGGNTIYF,TGTGCCAGCAAATCAGGTGGAAACACCATATATTTT
TRBV7-9,many,NA,TRBJ1-1,CASSITENTEAFF,TGTGCCAGCAGCATCACAGAGAACACTGAAGCTTTCTTT
TRBV12-3/TRBV12-4,few,NA,TRBJ2-3,CASSLIMGTQYF,TGTGCCAGCAGTTTAATAATGGGTACGCAGTATTTT
TRBV6-2/TRBV6-3,medium-sized,TRBD1,TRBJ1-2,CASTPRQGIFYGYTF,TGTGCCAGCACCCCTCGACAGGGTATCTTCTATGGCTACACCTTC
TRBV27,many,NA,TRBJ1-5,CASSFRIEQPQHF,TGTGCCAGCAGTTTCAGGATCGAACAGCCCCAGCATTTT
TRBV19,many,TRBD2,TRBJ2-7,CASSSGSGGNEQYF,TGTGCCAGTAGTAGCGGGAGCGGCGGCAACGAGCAGTACTTC
TRBV10-3,many,NA,TRBJ1-5,CAISVAGVNQPQHF,TGTGCCATCAGTGTGGCAGGGGTGAATCAGCCCCAGCATTTT
TRBV27,many,NA,TRBJ1-6,CATKLQGSYNSPLHF,TGTGCCACCAAACTCCAGGGCTCCTATAATTCACCCCTCCACTTT
TRBV10-3,few,NA,TRBJ1-2,CAISESSRGYTF,TGTGCCATCAGTGAGTCCAGCCGGGGCTACACCTTC
TRBV20-1,medium-sized,NA,TRBJ1-5,CSASLTASNQPQHF,TGCAGTGCTAGTTTGACAGCCTCCAATCAGCCCCAGCATTTT
TRBV28,many,TRBD2,TRBJ2-7,CASSRGLAGNNYEQYF,TGTGCCAGCAGTCGCGGACTAGCGGGAAATAACTACGAGCAGTACTTC
TRBV21-1,many,NA,TRBJ2-1,CASSKASGLAEHNEQFF,TGTGCCAGCAGCAAAGCGAGCGGACTAGCGGAACACAATGAGCAGTTCTTC
TRBV29-1,NA,NA,TRBJ2-7,CSVEDPTEAEQYF,TGCAGCGTTGAAGATCCCACGGAGGCCGAGCAGTACTTC